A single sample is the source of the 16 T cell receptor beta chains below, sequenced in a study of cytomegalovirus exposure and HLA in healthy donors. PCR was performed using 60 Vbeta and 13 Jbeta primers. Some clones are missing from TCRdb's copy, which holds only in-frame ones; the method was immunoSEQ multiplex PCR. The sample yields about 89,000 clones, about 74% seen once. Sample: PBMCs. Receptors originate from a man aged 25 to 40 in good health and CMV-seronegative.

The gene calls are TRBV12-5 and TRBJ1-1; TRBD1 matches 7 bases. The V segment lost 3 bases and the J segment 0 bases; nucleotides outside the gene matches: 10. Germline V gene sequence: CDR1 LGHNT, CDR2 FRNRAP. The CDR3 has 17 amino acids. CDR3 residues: CASGFFTGDTMNTEAFF. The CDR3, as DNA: TGTGCTAGTGGTTTCTTCACAGGGGATACCATGAACACTGAAGCTTTCTTT.

CDR3 sequence: CASSLNQGAQETQYF. CDR3 in DNA: TGTGCCAGCAGCTTAAATCAAGGGGCCCAAGAGACCCAGTACTTC. The chain links TRBV13 to TRBJ2-5; possibly TRBD1 for D (5 bases). Trimming stripped 2 bases from V and 1 base from J, with 11 bases between. Looked up from germline, CDR1 is PRHDT and CDR2 is FYEKMQ (reference sequence). The CDR3 sequence is 15 residues long.

The CDR3 sequence: CASSQGGQEIYGYTF. Here the CDR3 DNA reads TGTGCCAGCAGCCAAGGTGGACAGGAAATCTATGGCTACACCTTC. The genes are TRBV4-2 and TRBJ1-2, with 7 bases matching TRBD1. V shed 1 base, J shed 4 bases, and the junction held 6 bases outside the gene matches. This CDR3 has 15 residues. Germline V gene lookup returns CDR1 LGHNA and CDR2 YNFKEQ.

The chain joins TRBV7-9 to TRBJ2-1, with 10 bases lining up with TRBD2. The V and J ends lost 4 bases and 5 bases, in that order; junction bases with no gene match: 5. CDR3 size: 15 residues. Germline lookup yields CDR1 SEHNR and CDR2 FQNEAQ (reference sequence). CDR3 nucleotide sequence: TGTGCCAGCAGCTGGTCTAGCGGGAGCAACAATGAGCAGTTCTTC. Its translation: CASSWSSGSNNEQFF.

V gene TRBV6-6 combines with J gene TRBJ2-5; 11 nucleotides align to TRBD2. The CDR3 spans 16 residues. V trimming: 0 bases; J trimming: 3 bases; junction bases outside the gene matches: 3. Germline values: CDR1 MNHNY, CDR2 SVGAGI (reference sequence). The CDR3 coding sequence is TGTGCCAGCAGTTACTCCGGGACTAGCGGAGAAGAGACCCAGTACTTC. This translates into CASSYSGTSGEETQYF.

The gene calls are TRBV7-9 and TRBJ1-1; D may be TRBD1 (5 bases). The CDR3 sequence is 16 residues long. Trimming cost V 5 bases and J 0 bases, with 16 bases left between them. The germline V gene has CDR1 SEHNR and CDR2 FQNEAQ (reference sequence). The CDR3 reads CASSTPPRTLNTEAFF. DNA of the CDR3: TGTGCCAGCAGCACCCCCCCCAGGACATTGAACACTGAAGCTTTCTTT.

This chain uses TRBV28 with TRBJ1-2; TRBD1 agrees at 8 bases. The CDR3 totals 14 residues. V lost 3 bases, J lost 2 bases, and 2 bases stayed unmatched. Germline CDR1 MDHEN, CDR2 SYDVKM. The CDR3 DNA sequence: TGTGCCAGCAGTTTGACAGGGGTGAACTATGGCTACACCTTC. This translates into CASSLTGVNYGYTF.

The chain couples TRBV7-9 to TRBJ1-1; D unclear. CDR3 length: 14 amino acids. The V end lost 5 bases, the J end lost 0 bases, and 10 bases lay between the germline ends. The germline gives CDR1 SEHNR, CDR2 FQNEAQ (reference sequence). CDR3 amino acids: CASSTKDMNTEAFF. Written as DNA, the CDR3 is TGTGCCAGCAGCACGAAAGACATGAACACTGAAGCTTTCTTT. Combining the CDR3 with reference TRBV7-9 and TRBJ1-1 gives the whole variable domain DTGVSQNPRHKITKRGQNVTFRCDPISEHNRLYWYRQTLGQGPEFLTYFQNEAQLEKSRLLSDRFSAERPKGSFSTLEIQRTEQGDSAMYLCASSTKDMNTEAFFGQGTRLTVV.

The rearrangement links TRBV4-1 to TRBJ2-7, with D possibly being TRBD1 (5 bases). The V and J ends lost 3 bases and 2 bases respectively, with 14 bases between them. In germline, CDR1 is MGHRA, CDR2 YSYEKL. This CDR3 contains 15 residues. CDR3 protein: CASSHTETDTYEQYF. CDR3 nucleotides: TGCGCCAGCAGCCATACGGAGACAGATACCTACGAGCAGTACTTC.

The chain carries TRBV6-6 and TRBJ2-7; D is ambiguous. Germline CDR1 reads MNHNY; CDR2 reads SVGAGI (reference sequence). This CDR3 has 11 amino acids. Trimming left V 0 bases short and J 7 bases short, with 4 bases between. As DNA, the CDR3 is TGTGCCAGCAGTTACTCGAGAGAGCAGTACTTC. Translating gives CASSYSREQYF.

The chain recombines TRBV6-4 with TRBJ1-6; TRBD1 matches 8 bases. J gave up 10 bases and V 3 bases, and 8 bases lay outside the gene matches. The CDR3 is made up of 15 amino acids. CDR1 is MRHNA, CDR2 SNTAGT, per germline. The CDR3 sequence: CASSEPGQVRSPLHF. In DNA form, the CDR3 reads TGTGCCAGCAGTGAGCCGGGACAGGTACGGTCACCCCTCCACTTT.

The chain's CDR3 is CASSQDHITNEKLFF. CDR3 nucleotides: TGTGCCAGCAGCCAAGATCACATCACTAATGAAAAACTGTTTTTT. The chain combines TRBV14 with TRBJ1-4; D gene ambiguous. Germline CDR1 SGHDN, CDR2 FVKESK. V was clipped by 0 bases and J by 2 bases, with 7 bases between them. There are 15 residues in the CDR3. Looking up the rest from reference TRBV14 and TRBJ1-4 gives the full variable domain: EAGVTQFPSHSVIEKGQTVTLRCDPISGHDNLYWYRRVMGKEIKFLLHFVKESKQDESGMPNNRFLAERTGGTYSTLKVQPAELEDSGVYFCASSQDHITNEKLFFGSGTQLSVL.

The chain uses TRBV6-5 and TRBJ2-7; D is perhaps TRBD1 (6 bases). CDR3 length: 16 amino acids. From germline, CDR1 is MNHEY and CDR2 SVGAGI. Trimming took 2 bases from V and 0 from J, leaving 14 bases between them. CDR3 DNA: TGTGCCAGCAGTTACGGTTCCGGACAGTTCTCCTACGAGCAGTACTTC. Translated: CASSYGSGQFSYEQYF.

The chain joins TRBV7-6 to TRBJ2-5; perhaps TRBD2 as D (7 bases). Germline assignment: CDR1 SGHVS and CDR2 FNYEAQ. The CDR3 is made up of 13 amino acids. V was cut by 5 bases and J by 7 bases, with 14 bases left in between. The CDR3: CASSGGAPATQYF. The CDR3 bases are TGTGCCAGCAGCGGGGGGGCCCCGGCGACCCAGTACTTC.

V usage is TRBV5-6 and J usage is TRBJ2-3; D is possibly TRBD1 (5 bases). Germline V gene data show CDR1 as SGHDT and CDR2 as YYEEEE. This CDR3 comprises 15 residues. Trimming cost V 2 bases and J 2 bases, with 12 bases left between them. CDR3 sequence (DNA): TGTGCCAGCAGCTTAGGGGTCCACTACACAGATACGCAGTATTTT. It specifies CASSLGVHYTDTQYF.

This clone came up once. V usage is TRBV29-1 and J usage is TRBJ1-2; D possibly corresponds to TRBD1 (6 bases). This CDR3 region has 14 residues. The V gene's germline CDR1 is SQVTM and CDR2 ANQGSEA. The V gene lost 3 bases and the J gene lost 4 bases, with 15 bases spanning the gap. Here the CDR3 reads CSVDEGGSFYGYTF. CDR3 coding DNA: TGCAGCGTTGATGAGGGGGGGAGTTTCTATGGCTACACCTTC.